The 24 T cell receptor beta chains below come from one sample, sequenced in a study of T cell repertoires in cytomegalovirus infection (dated by TCRdb to between 2019 and 2020). Instrument used: Illumina HiSeq 1500. The public reads were quality trimmed at Q25 with fastp and then assembled into clones with MiXCR by TCRdb, keeping productive beta chains. Entries that share a CDR3 protein sequence are merged under the most common genes and DNA. Across this sample there are about 160,000 distinct CDR3 sequences, with under 20% seen only once. Clones ranked in the top ten supply roughly a sixth of the sample. The sample taken for sequencing was CD8+ T cells from PBMCs. Receptors originate from a human donor in good health (CMV status not recorded). Some clones in this sample may be carry-over from other donors' samples.

V is TRBV11-1 and J is TRBJ2-1; D unclear. The V and J ends lost 2 bases and 8 bases respectively, with 7 bases between them. This CDR3 contains 12 residues. Germline lookup yields CDR1 SGHAT and CDR2 FQDESV (reference sequence). The CDR3 loop reads CASSLSNDEQFF. The CDR3, as DNA: TGTGCCAGCAGCTTATCCAACGATGAGCAGTTCTTC.

The V gene is TRBV19, the J gene TRBJ1-2; D unclear. V was pared by 5 bases and J by 7 bases, with 20 bases between. The length of the CDR3 is 15 residues. Germline V lookup: CDR1 LNHDA, CDR2 SQIVND (reference sequence). CDR3 protein: CASSGTAPNLSGYTF. Written as DNA, the CDR3 is TGTGCCAGTAGTGGTACGGCCCCTAACCTCTCTGGCTACACCTTC.

The table lists this clonotype with a few counts. This chain links TRBV10-3 with TRBJ2-1; the match to TRBD1 covers 9 bases. The CDR3 is 13 amino acids. Losses at the gene ends were 1 base for V and 9 bases for J; bases not matched to a gene: 1. The V gene's germline CDR1 is ENHRY and CDR2 SYGVKD. CDR3 nucleotides: TGTGCCATCAGTGAGTACAGGGGGCTTGAGCAGTTCTTC. Translating gives CAISEYRGLEQFF.

This sequence joins TRBV19 and TRBJ2-7, with D possibly being TRBD1 (6 bases). The CDR3 spans 15 residues. V was pared by 6 bases and J by 0 bases, with 15 bases between. CDR1 is LNHDA, CDR2 SQIVND, per germline (reference sequence). CDR3 coding DNA: TGTGCCAGTAGCACCTCGGACAGTGACTCCTACGAGCAGTACTTC. It yields the protein CASSTSDSDSYEQYF.

The rearrangement links TRBV20-1 to TRBJ1-3, with D unresolved. This CDR3 spans 14 amino acids. CDR1 is DFQATT and CDR2 is SNEGSKA in the germline V gene (reference sequence). The V end was cut by 4 bases, the J end by 0 bases, with 10 bases between. Here the CDR3 reads CSANAVTSGNTIYF. The CDR3 DNA sequence: TGCAGTGCTAACGCGGTTACCTCTGGAAACACCATATATTTT.

This clonotype has ten or more counts. The gene calls are TRBV4-2 and TRBJ2-7; TRBD2 agrees at 7 bases. The CDR3 is 15 amino acids. The germline gives CDR1 LGHNA, CDR2 YNFKEQ. Germline trimming cut 0 bases from V and 0 bases from J; bases unmatched to any gene: 2. CDR3 amino acids: CASSQESSGSYEQYF. For the CDR3, the DNA is TGTGCCAGCAGCCAAGAATCTAGCGGCTCCTACGAGCAGTACTTC.

The sample holds a few counts of this clonotype. The chain is built from TRBV7-2 and TRBJ1-5; possible D gene TRBD1, 5 bases. This CDR3 is 15 amino acids long. CDR1 is SGHTA and CDR2 is FQGNSA in the germline V gene. Trimming stripped 1 base from V and 6 bases from J, with 13 bases between. CDR3 DNA sequence: TGTGCCAGCAGCTTAGGGGTGGGGGACCTTCAGCCCCAGCATTTT. Amino acids: CASSLGVGDLQPQHF.

This clonotype has just a few counts. V is TRBV2 and J is TRBJ1-1, with 9 bases that match TRBD1. Unmatched junction bases numbered 10, after V lost 7 bases and J lost 1 base. Germline V lookup: CDR1 SNHLY, CDR2 FYNNEI. CDR3 length: 16 amino acids. CDR3: CASTPTGGLSNTEAFF. In DNA, the CDR3 is TGTGCCAGCACACCGACAGGGGGGCTATCGAACACTGAAGCTTTCTTT.

This clonotype came up a few times. This chain uses TRBV7-9 with TRBJ1-4; D gene unclear. CDR1 and CDR2 from the germline V gene are SEHNR and FQNEAQ (reference sequence). The CDR3 is made up of 14 amino acids. V was shortened by 5 bases and J by 7 bases, with 14 bases between the two germline ends. The CDR3 DNA is TGTGCCAGCAGCCGCGCGGACCGGGGTGAAAAACTGTTTTTT. Protein: CASSRADRGEKLFF.

This clonotype was seen more than once but under ten times. This chain connects TRBV6-2 or TRBV6-3 to TRBJ2-1, with 11 bases matching TRBD2. The V gene end was trimmed by 6 bases and the J gene end by 8 bases; junction bases not matched to a gene: 15. This CDR3 spans 17 amino acids. Germline V CDR1 and CDR2: MNHEY, SVGEGT. DNA of the CDR3: TGTGCCAGCAGCCCCAACTTAGCGGGAGGGTTCGGAGATGAGCAGTTCTTC. Translation gives CASSPNLAGGFGDEQFF.

There are a few counts of this clonotype. The genes are TRBV15 and TRBJ2-1; 12 positions match TRBD1. V was clipped by 3 bases and J by 6 bases; unmatched bases: 9. The CDR3 runs 17 residues. Germline V gene lookup returns CDR1 LNHNV and CDR2 YYDKDF (reference sequence). CDR3 bases: TGTGCCACCAGCAGGTCCCCGGGACAGGGGGCCGGCAATGAGCAGTTCTTC. Residues: CATSRSPGQGAGNEQFF.

This clonotype was recorded a few times. This sequence joins TRBV12-5 and TRBJ2-7; 9 nucleotides align to TRBD2. After removal of 2 bases from V and 5 bases from J, the junction contained 13 bases not matched to a gene. This CDR3 has 17 residues. Germline loops: CDR1 LGHNT, CDR2 FRNRAP. CDR3 amino acids: CASGLPPSGAGAHEQYF. The CDR3 DNA is TGTGCTAGTGGTTTGCCCCCTAGCGGGGCAGGGGCCCACGAGCAGTACTTC.

This clonotype showed up just a few times. The CDR3: CASSLAGAQYEQYF. The DNA of the CDR3 is TGTGCCAGCAGCTTAGCAGGGGCGCAGTACGAGCAGTACTTC. The chain joins TRBV7-9 to TRBJ2-7; tentatively, D is TRBD1 (5 bases). The CDR3 runs to 14 residues. V gave up 0 bases and J gave up 4 bases, with 10 bases separating them. Germline V gene data show CDR1 as SEHNR and CDR2 as FQNEAQ (reference sequence).

This clonotype was picked up a small number of times. V usage is TRBV4-3 and J usage is TRBJ2-1; 8 bases line up with TRBD2. Germline V gene lookup returns CDR1 LGHNA and CDR2 YSLEER. With V trimmed by 0 bases and J by 3 bases, 10 bases remained unmatched. The CDR3 contains 18 residues. DNA of the CDR3: TGCGCCAGCAGCCAAGATGAGAGTGCGGGAGGTGGCTACAATGAGCAGTTCTTC. The encoded protein is CASSQDESAGGGYNEQFF.

V is TRBV7-9 and J is TRBJ1-1; D ambiguous. This CDR3 contains 13 residues. The V and J ends lost 4 bases and 1 base respectively, with 7 bases between them. Germline V lookup: CDR1 SEHNR, CDR2 FQNEAQ (reference sequence). CDR3 sequence (DNA): TGTGCCAGCAGCTCGGACGGGAACACTGAAGCTTTCTTT. This codes for CASSSDGNTEAFF.

The V and J genes are TRBV11-2 and TRBJ2-3; no firm D call. Trimming cost V 5 bases and J 2 bases, with 17 bases left between them. The CDR3 consists of 16 residues. Germline CDR1 and CDR2: SGHAT and FQNNGV. CDR3: CASSNPTSGVTDTQYF. In nucleotides, the CDR3 is TGTGCCAGCAGCAACCCGACTTCGGGTGTCACAGATACGCAGTATTTT.

The sample holds a few counts of this clonotype. The chain has TRBV12-5 and TRBJ1-6, with D unresolved. The CDR3 extends over 15 amino acids. Germline values: CDR1 LGHNT, CDR2 FRNRAP. The V and J ends lost 1 base and 3 bases respectively, with 7 bases between them. Here the CDR3 reads CASGLDSLYNSPLHF. The CDR3 nucleotides read TGTGCTAGTGGTTTGGACTCCCTCTATAATTCACCCCTCCACTTT.

The gene calls are TRBV7-2 and TRBJ1-5, with a possible D match to TRBD1 (5 bases). Trimming cost V 1 base and J 5 bases, with 9 bases left between them. Germline CDR1 is SGHTA and CDR2 is FQGNSA. The CDR3 consists of 14 residues. CDR3: CASSLDRRDQPQHF. CDR3 coding DNA: TGTGCCAGCAGCTTAGACAGGAGGGATCAGCCCCAGCATTTT.

This clonotype was seen a few times. The V gene is TRBV28, the J gene TRBJ2-5; TRBD2 matches at 7 bases. V lost 2 bases and J lost 3; bases outside the gene matches: 9. Germline-derived CDR1 and CDR2 are MDHEN and SYDVKM. The CDR3 sequence is 16 residues long. Written as DNA, the CDR3 is TGTGCCAGCAGTTTACTCTTTGCGGGAGAGGAAGAGACCCAGTACTTC. It encodes CASSLLFAGEEETQYF.

The chain uses TRBV12-5 and TRBJ1-2; D ambiguous. The CDR3 extends over 13 amino acids. V was trimmed by 6 bases and J by 0 bases, leaving 8 bases between them. Germline CDR1 LGHNT, CDR2 FRNRAP. In DNA, the CDR3 is TGTGCTAGTGGGGATGTAGCTAACTATGGCTACACCTTC. Its protein is CASGDVANYGYTF.

J is TRBJ2-7 and V is TRBV28; 7 positions match TRBD1. V lost 5 bases, J lost 5 bases, and 0 bases stayed unmatched. CDR1 is MDHEN and CDR2 is SYDVKM in the germline V gene. This CDR3 region has 11 residues. The CDR3: CASSDRDEQYF. CDR3 DNA: TGTGCCAGCAGTGACAGGGACGAGCAGTACTTC.

As concerns this clonotype: A junction end diverges from the germline sequence, so it may reflect a read error. V and J are TRBV28 and TRBJ1-4, with D tentatively TRBD1 (5 bases). This CDR3 has 13 amino acids. Germline V gives CDR1 MDHEN, CDR2 SYDVKM. CDR3 DNA sequence: TGTGCCAGCAGTGAGGGGTTTGGTGAAGAACTGTTTTTT. This encodes CASSEGFGEELFF. The entire variable domain, with the rest obtained from reference TRBV28 and TRBJ1-4, is as follows: DVKVTQSSRYLVKRTGEKVFLECVQDMDHENMFWYRQDPGLGLRLIYFSYDVKMKEKGDIPEGYSVSREKKERFSLILESASTNQTSMYLCASSEGFGEELFFGSGTQLSVL.

This clonotype was picked up a small number of times. The gene calls are TRBV7-2 and TRBJ2-7; a weak D match, TRBD2 (6 bases). Germline CDR1 SGHTA, CDR2 FQGNSA. V lost 5 bases, J lost 3 bases, and 11 bases lay in between. This CDR3 is 13 amino acids long. The CDR3 protein is CASSPGLNYEQYF. CDR3 coding DNA: TGTGCCAGCAGCCCAGGACTAAACTACGAGCAGTACTTC.

To note about this clonotype: Given the absence of the conserved phenylalanine or tryptophan at the CDR3 end, a read error is likely. This sequence joins TRBV28 and TRBJ2-5; D may be TRBD1 (6 bases). The CDR3 is 13 residues long. Trimming took off 6 bases at V and 4 bases at J, with 12 bases between the two ends. Per germline, CDR1 MDHEN and CDR2 SYDVKM. CDR3 bases: TGTGCCAGCAGAGAGAGGGGGTTAGAGACCCAGTACTTA. Residues: CASRERGLETQYL.